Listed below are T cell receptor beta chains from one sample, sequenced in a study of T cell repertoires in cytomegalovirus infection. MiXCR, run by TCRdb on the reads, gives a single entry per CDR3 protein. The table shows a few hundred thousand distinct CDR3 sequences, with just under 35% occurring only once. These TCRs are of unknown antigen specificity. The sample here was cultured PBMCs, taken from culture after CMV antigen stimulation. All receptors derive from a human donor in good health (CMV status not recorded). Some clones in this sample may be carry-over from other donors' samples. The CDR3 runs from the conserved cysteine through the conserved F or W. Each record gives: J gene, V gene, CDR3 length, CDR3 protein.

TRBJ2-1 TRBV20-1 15 CSALSGLAGGGEQFF
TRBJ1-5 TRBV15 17 CATSLQAGGGSNQPQHF
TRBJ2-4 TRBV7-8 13 CASSVGQLNIQYF
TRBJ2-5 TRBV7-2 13 CASSPDRGGTQYF
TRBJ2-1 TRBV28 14 CASKVASSYNEQFF
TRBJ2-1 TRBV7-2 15 CASSLTSGSHNERFF
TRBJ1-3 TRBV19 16 CASSIVGIDSGNTIYF
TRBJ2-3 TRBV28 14 CASKGGTSTDTQYF
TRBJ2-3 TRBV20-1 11 CSANTFDTQYF
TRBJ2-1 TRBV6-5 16 CATRVAGGPSYNEQFF
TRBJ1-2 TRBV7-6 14 CASSLQGSPYGYTF
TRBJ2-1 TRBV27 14 CASSFQRSYNEQFF
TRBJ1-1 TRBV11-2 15 CASSLVAQGVTEAFF
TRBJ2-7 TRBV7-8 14 CASSPPTRYYEQYF
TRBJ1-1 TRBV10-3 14 CAISSQGTNTEAFF
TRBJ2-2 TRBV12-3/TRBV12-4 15 CASSLRGLGTGELFF
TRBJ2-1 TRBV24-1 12 CATSLGANEQFF
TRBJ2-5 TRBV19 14 CASMRRGQDETQYF
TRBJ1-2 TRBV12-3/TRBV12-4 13 CASSLWGAYGYTF
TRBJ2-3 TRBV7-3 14 CASSWRGTTDTQYF
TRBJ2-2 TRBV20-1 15 CSARVQEVSTGELFF
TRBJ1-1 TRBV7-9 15 CASSSAQGANTEAFF
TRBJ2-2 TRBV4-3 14 CASSPIAGGGELFF
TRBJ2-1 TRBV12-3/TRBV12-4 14 CASSLKMVYNEQFF
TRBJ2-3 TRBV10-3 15 CAISGSSALLDTQYF
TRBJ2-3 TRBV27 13 CASSHRNADTQYF
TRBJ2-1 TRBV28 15 CASSLTGTKNNEQFF
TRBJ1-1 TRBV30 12 CAWSVQGTEAFF
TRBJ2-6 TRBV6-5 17 CASSYNRPGSGANVLTF
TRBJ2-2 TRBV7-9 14 CASSLTEHPGELFF
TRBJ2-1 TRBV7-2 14 CASSLGNDYNEQFF
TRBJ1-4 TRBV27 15 CASSFDRGLNQKLFF
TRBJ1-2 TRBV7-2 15 CASSVDWDRVYGYTF
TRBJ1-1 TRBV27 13 CASSSTGTVEAFF
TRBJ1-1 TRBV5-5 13 CASSAGTLHEAFF
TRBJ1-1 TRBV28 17 CASSLLGGRNMNTEAFF
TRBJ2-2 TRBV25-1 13 CASSGLGPGELFF
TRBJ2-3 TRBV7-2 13 CASSLVLKNTQYF
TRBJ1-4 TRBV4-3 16 CASSQALRDRVEKLFF
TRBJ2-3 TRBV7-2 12 CASSLVFSPEYF
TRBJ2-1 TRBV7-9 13 CASRVAGGDEQFF